This TCR beta chain is from a study of OX40 agonist ivuxolimab in advanced cancers. Study details: Patients received the agonistic anti-OX40 (CD134) antibody ivuxolimab. Each dose-escalation patient presented with hepatocellular carcinoma, melanoma, renal cell or head and neck cancer.

On this clone: Its cognate antigen is unknown.

Overall study results and limits: People who partly responded at 0.1-3.0 mg/kg had some of the least clonal expansion seen.

The CDR3 sequence is 15 residues long. The germline gives CDR1 WNHNN, CDR2 SYGVQD (reference sequence). V gave up 10 bases and J gave up 8 bases, with 23 bases separating them. Enrollment shut out patients with autoimmune disease history or systemic immunosuppression. Repertoires were generated with immunoSEQ multiplex PCR, while TCRdb's copy carries only in-frame clones and drops some. This sample has tens of thousands of clones, with around 86% found just once. Sequencing was performed on CD4+ or CD8+ T cells sorted from blood, taken in a trial of the OX40 agonist ivuxolimab. The TCR sequence derives from an adult with an advanced solid tumor such as melanoma, head and neck, liver or kidney cancer. The chain has TRBV10-1 and TRBJ2-2, with D tentatively TRBD2 (7 bases). CDR3 in amino acids: CAKALGGDVRGELFF. Written as DNA, the CDR3 is TGCGCCAAAGCATTAGGGGGGGACGTACGAGGGGAGCTGTTTTTT.